This record covers a single TCR beta chain. Its antigen is not known. This sample is part of a study of identical twins. Whole-study results and caveats: Out-of-frame alpha sequences common to twins exhibited a surplus of low generation probability.

The ends were cut back, 3 bases at V and 8 bases at J, with 9 bases in the middle. Germline CDR1 SGHDT, CDR2 YYEEEE. The CDR3 loop spans 13 amino acids. MiXCR was run by TCRdb on the 5' RACE reads, yielding one entry per CDR3 protein. The table includes about 530,000 distinct CDR3 sequences, about 15% detected once. These records were also assigned to another study, of yellow fever vaccine responses in identical twins.

Sequencing used CD4+ T cells sorted from blood. This clonotype was sampled from a woman between 18 and 29 years old in good health. The rearrangement joins TRBV5-6 to TRBJ1-6; D remains ambiguous. The CDR3 coding sequence is TGTGCCAGCAGCTATGACATTGATTCACCCCTCCACTTT. Translating it yields CASSYDIDSPLHF. The full variable domain, completed using reference TRBV5-6 and TRBJ1-6, is DAGVTQSPTHLIKTRGQQVTLRCSPKSGHDTVSWYQQALGQGPQFIFQYYEEEERQRGNFPDRFSGHQFPNYSSELNVNALLLGDSALYLCASSYDIDSPLHFGNGTRLTVT.